This TCR beta chain appears in the sequencing data of a study of prognosis after radiotherapy for stage I lung cancer. CDR3 of TCR beta was amplified from genomic DNA via a two-round multiplex PCR. Specific primers for each TRBV and TRBJ gene were what first-round PCR used. TCRdb ran MiXCR on the multiplex PCR reads and lists one entry per CDR3 protein. The sample contains fewer than 25,000 distinct CDR3 sequences, approximately 40% of which appear only once. Ten or more counts support this clonotype. The antigen is not known. Germline V gene lookup returns CDR1 LGHDT and CDR2 YNNKEL (reference sequence). After removal of 6 bases from V and 1 base from J, the junction contained 3 bases not matched to a gene. The CDR3 has 14 residues. General study points: Gene usage, both TRBV and TRBJ, reportedly differed between patients with metastases and patients without them. Before stereotactic body radiation therapy the median unique TCR clone count was around 10,000, and afterwards it fell to around 6,600.

This TCR derives from a donor at least 50 years old with non-small cell lung cancer. The chain uses TRBV3-1 and TRBJ1-5; TRBD1 aligns across 7 bases. The source material was PBMCs, sampled before or after stereotactic body radiation therapy (not recorded which). Written as DNA, the CDR3 is TGTGCCAGCAGTTCAGGGGGAAGCAATCAGCCCCAGCATTTT. Translating it yields CASSSGGSNQPQHF.